Listed here are 31 T cell receptor beta chains from one sample, sequenced in a study of blood T cells in healthy people across ages. A sample-barcoded 5' primer and a J-beta primer mix were used in a second PCR of about 7 to 12 cycles. Using its own MiXCR run on the 5' RACE reads, TCRdb lists one record per CDR3 protein. The sample carries 650,000 to 900,000 distinct CDR3 sequences, around two thirds recorded once. Sequencing input: blood. The receptors were sampled from a man aged 25-45 years in good health.

The genes are TRBV15 and TRBJ2-5, with 9 bases that match TRBD2. The CDR3 consists of 18 residues. CDR1 and CDR2 from the germline V gene are LNHNV and YYDKDF (reference sequence). V gave up 1 base and J gave up 1 base; unmatched junction bases: 10. CDR3 in amino acids: CATSRAYTSGRSQETQYF. CDR3 nucleotides: TGTGCCACCAGCAGAGCCTATACTAGCGGGCGATCCCAAGAGACCCAGTACTTC.

V usage is TRBV14 and J usage is TRBJ1-2; no clear D gene. The CDR3 loop spans 12 amino acids. Between the trimmed V and J ends, which lost 2 bases and 8 bases, there was a span of 9 bases. Looked up from germline, CDR1 is SGHDN and CDR2 is FVKESK. CDR3 residues: CASSQKGSGYTF. The CDR3 DNA follows: TGTGCCAGCAGCCAAAAGGGTAGCGGCTACACCTTC. The whole variable domain, remainder taken from reference TRBV14 and TRBJ1-2, is EAGVTQFPSHSVIEKGQTVTLRCDPISGHDNLYWYRRVMGKEIKFLLHFVKESKQDESGMPNNRFLAERTGGTYSTLKVQPAELEDSGVYFCASSQKGSGYTFGSGTRLTVV.

The rearrangement joins TRBV6-2 or TRBV6-3 to TRBJ1-3; 7 bases map to TRBD1. CDR1 and CDR2 (germline): MNHEY, SVGEGT. The trim removed 7 bases at V and 4 bases at J, leaving 13 bases unmatched. The CDR3 is made up of 16 amino acids. This CDR3 reads CASKPGQHSGGNTIYF. The DNA of the CDR3 is TGTGCCAGCAAACCGGGACAGCATTCGGGAGGAAACACCATATATTTT.

This clonotype was observed a single time. The gene calls are TRBV28 and TRBJ2-7; perhaps TRBD1 as D (6 bases). The DNA end favors TRBJ2-1, so the J call may be wrong. The CDR3 covers 15 residues. Germline V gene data show CDR1 as MDHEN and CDR2 as SYDVKM. The CDR3 loop is CASSRGTGLFNEQFF. The CDR3 DNA reads TGTGCCAGCAGCCGGGGTACAGGGCTGTTCAATGAGCAGTTCTTC.

The rearrangement uses TRBV7-9 and TRBJ2-4; TRBD1 is a possible D gene (6 bases). The CDR3 extends over 13 amino acids. Germline CDR1 and CDR2: SEHNR and FQNEAQ (reference sequence). The V end lost 8 bases, the J end lost 11 bases, and 19 bases lay between the germline ends. CDR3 residues: CASLPSGEPFQYF. CDR3 DNA: TGTGCCAGCCTACCTTCAGGGGAGCCTTTTCAGTACTTC.

The chain couples TRBV5-5 to TRBJ2-1, with D perhaps assigned TRBD1 or TRBD2 (6 bases each). Per the germline V gene, CDR1 is SGHKS and CDR2 is YYEKEE (reference sequence). The CDR3 has 15 amino acids. Trimming took off 4 bases at V and 6 bases at J, with 17 bases between the two ends. CDR3 residues: CASSLQVGGSNEQFF. The DNA for the CDR3 is TGTGCCAGCAGCCTCCAAGTAGGGGGGAGCAATGAGCAGTTCTTC.

The chain combines TRBV4-2 with TRBJ2-7; D is possibly TRBD1 or TRBD2 (5 bases each). The CDR3 runs 15 residues. In germline, CDR1 is LGHNA, CDR2 YNFKEQ. V gave up 5 bases and J gave up 1 base, with 15 bases separating them. CDR3: CASSSGPGPSYEQYF. Here the CDR3 DNA reads TGTGCCAGCAGCTCTGGACCGGGACCATCCTACGAGCAGTACTTC.

The chain carries TRBV20-1 and TRBJ1-5; tentatively, D is TRBD1 (6 bases). The CDR3 runs 13 residues. The germline V gene has CDR1 DFQATT and CDR2 SNEGSKA (reference sequence). The V end was cut by 2 bases, the J end by 6 bases, with 11 bases between. CDR3 bases: TGCAGTGCTAGAAGGGGGTTGGGTCAGCCCCAGCATTTT. Translation gives CSARRGLGQPQHF.

This clonotype was seen only a few times. The chain links TRBV18 to TRBJ2-7, with D perhaps TRBD1 (5 bases). This CDR3 comprises 15 residues. Germline V gene lookup returns CDR1 KGHSH and CDR2 LQKENI. Trimming took 3 bases from V and 4 from J, leaving 16 bases between them. CDR3 coding DNA: TGTGCCAGCTCACCTCTGGCAGGGAAGCCTTACGAGCAGTACTTC. Translated, it gives CASSPLAGKPYEQYF.

About this clonotype: At one of its ends the junction is not consistent with the germline gene, which may arise from a read error. The gene calls are TRBV15 and TRBJ2-5; D call uncertain. Germline V CDR1 and CDR2: LNHNV, YYDKDF (reference sequence). The CDR3 has 14 residues. DNA for the CDR3: TGTGCCGCCAGCAGAGGTGCAGTCCAAGAGACCCAGTACTTC. Translating gives CAASRGAVQETQYF.

This chain uses TRBV5-1 with TRBJ1-1; no firm D call. V lost 0 bases and J 7 bases, leaving 7 bases between the germline ends. The germline gives CDR1 SGHRS, CDR2 YFSETQ. This CDR3 has 12 amino acids. Here the CDR3 reads CASSLDNYEAFF. The CDR3 nucleotides are TGCGCCAGCAGCTTGGACAACTATGAAGCTTTCTTT.

This clonotype was picked up a small number of times. This chain's CDR3 is CASSFGLAYQETQYF. The CDR3 nucleotides read TGCGCCAGCAGCTTTGGACTAGCGTACCAAGAGACCCAGTACTTC. The V and J genes are TRBV5-1 and TRBJ2-5; the match to TRBD2 covers 9 bases. The CDR3 is 15 amino acids. CDR1 is SGHRS, CDR2 YFSETQ, per germline. V trimming: 2 bases; J trimming: 0 bases; junction bases outside the gene matches: 2.

The gene calls are TRBV20-1 and TRBJ2-7, with 9 bases aligning to TRBD2. V was clipped by 5 bases and J by 0 bases; unmatched bases: 5. Germline V gene data show CDR1 as DFQATT and CDR2 as SNEGSKA (reference sequence). The CDR3 is 14 amino acids. The CDR3 loop is CSASAGGTSYEQYF. CDR3 DNA: TGCAGTGCTTCAGCGGGGGGCACCTCCTACGAGCAGTACTTC.

This clonotype has only a few counts. The gene calls are TRBV7-2 and TRBJ1-5; a possible D gene is TRBD1 (5 bases). This CDR3 has 15 residues. Per germline, CDR1 SGHTA and CDR2 FQGNSA. The V and J ends lost 5 bases and 5 bases respectively, with 16 bases between them. CDR3 sequence: CASSRDHQGYQPQHF. The CDR3 bases are TGTGCCAGCAGCCGCGACCATCAGGGATATCAGCCCCAGCATTTT.

The rearrangement links TRBV6-6 to TRBJ2-4, with 11 nucleotides matching TRBD1. The J call may be faulty, since TRBJ2-7 better matches the DNA end. This CDR3 is 15 amino acids long. Germline CDR1 is MNHNY and CDR2 is SVGAGI (reference sequence). The CDR3 DNA follows: TGTGCCAGCAGACCCGGACAGGGGGCAATCTACGAGCAGTACTTC. Amino acid sequence: CASRPGQGAIYEQYF.

In its sample, this clonotype was seen a few times. The chain couples TRBV7-2 to TRBJ2-7; 8 bases line up with TRBD2. Losses at the gene ends were 1 base for V and 0 bases for J; bases not matched to a gene: 8. Looked up from germline, CDR1 is SGHTA and CDR2 is FQGNSA. The CDR3 is 17 residues long. The CDR3 DNA reads as TGTGCCAGCAGCTTAGGTGCTAGCGGGCCGATCTCCTACGAGCAGTACTTC. This sequence encodes CASSLGASGPISYEQYF.

This sequence joins TRBV4-3 and TRBJ2-1; no firm D call. V lost 0 bases to trimming and J lost 2 bases, with 11 bases between them. Germline CDR1 and CDR2: LGHNA and YSLEER. This CDR3 comprises 16 residues. The CDR3 coding sequence is TGCGCCAGCAGCCAAGAATGGGCAACCACCTACAATGAGCAGTTCTTC. Translation gives CASSQEWATTYNEQFF.

The chain links TRBV7-2 to TRBJ1-4, with 9 bases that match TRBD1. In germline, CDR1 is SGHTA, CDR2 FQGNSA. This CDR3 is 14 amino acids long. The J segment lost 8 bases and the V segment lost 3 bases, leaving 4 bases of the junction unmatched. CDR3 coding DNA: TGTGCCAGCAGCTTCGGACAGGGGAGCGAAAAACTGTTTTTT. It codes for CASSFGQGSEKLFF.

The table lists this clonotype with a few counts. The V gene is TRBV10-2, the J gene TRBJ2-4; 13 bases line up with TRBD2. The J segment lost 0 bases and the V segment lost 6 bases, leaving 5 bases of the junction unmatched. CDR1 WSHSY and CDR2 SAAADI come from the germline V gene. The CDR3 spans 17 residues. CDR3 region: CASRLAGGQKAKNIQYF. Written as DNA, the CDR3 is TGCGCCAGCAGACTAGCGGGGGGGCAAAAAGCCAAAAACATTCAGTACTTC.

The chain carries TRBV27 and TRBJ2-7, with D maybe TRBD2 (6 bases). The V and J ends lost 7 bases and 1 base respectively, with 14 bases between them. The germline V gene has CDR1 MNHEY and CDR2 SMNVEV (reference sequence). The CDR3 length is 14 residues. The DNA of the CDR3 is TGTGCCAGCAAAGTGGGGCGGGGATCCTACGAGCAGTACTTC. Translating gives CASKVGRGSYEQYF.

This clonotype occurred a few times. This chain joins TRBV4-2 and TRBJ1-5; D unclear. The CDR3 is 16 amino acids. Per germline, CDR1 LGHNA and CDR2 YNFKEQ. V was trimmed by 4 bases and J by 0 bases, leaving 13 bases between them. The chain's CDR3 is CASSLSLKNSNQPQHF. The CDR3 region has the DNA TGTGCCAGCAGCCTTTCACTCAAGAATAGCAATCAGCCCCAGCATTTT.

This chain joins TRBV4-3 and TRBJ2-1; D remains unclear. The CDR3 extends over 11 amino acids. The V gene's germline CDR1 is LGHNA and CDR2 YSLEER. Trimming shortened V by 0 bases and J by 9 bases, and 3 bases separated the two germline ends. The CDR3 protein is CASSQDTEQFF. The CDR3 DNA reads as TGCGCCAGCAGCCAAGATACTGAGCAGTTCTTC.

Regarding this clonotype: A much bigger clone sits one base away, suggesting this may be a read error. The V gene is TRBV27, the J gene TRBJ2-2; tentative D call: TRBD1 (6 bases). The CDR3 runs 12 residues. V shed 11 bases and J shed 4 bases, with 11 bases lying between them. CDR1 and CDR2 from the germline V gene are MNHEY and SMNVEV (reference sequence). This chain's CDR3 is CAARQATGELFF. The CDR3 region has the DNA TGTGCCGCCCGACAGGCCACCGGGGAGCTGTTTTTT.

On this clonotype: Mismatch with germline at one junction end may stem from a read error. The chain employs TRBV12-3 or TRBV12-4 and TRBJ2-7, with D tentatively TRBD1 (6 bases). The CDR3 totals 15 residues. This CDR3 is CASSSDSYVVYEQYF. The CDR3 DNA follows: TGCGCCAGCAGTTCGGACAGCTACGTAGTGTACGAGCAGTACTTC.

On this clonotype itself: The junction departs from germline at one end; a sequencing error may be responsible. The chain carries TRBV25-1 and TRBJ1-1; D remains unclear. This CDR3 is 14 amino acids long. Germline V lookup: CDR1 MGHDK, CDR2 SYGVNS. The CDR3 nucleotides are TGTGTCAGCTCAAGTGGAAATTGGAACACTGAAGCTTTCTTT. Its translation: CVSSSGNWNTEAFF.

The V gene is TRBV6-2 or TRBV6-3, the J gene TRBJ2-7, with TRBD1 matching 8 bases. The germline V gene encodes CDR1 MNHEY and CDR2 SVGEGT. V shed 6 bases and J 3 bases; nucleotides not matched to a gene: 4. The CDR3 contains 13 residues. CDR3 in DNA: TGTGCCAGCAGCACGGACAGGGTCTACGAGCAGTACTTC. This translates into CASSTDRVYEQYF.

V and J are TRBV7-9 and TRBJ1-5; 9 bases agree with TRBD1. The V segment lost 5 bases and the J segment 4 bases; nucleotides outside the gene matches: 3. The germline V gene encodes CDR1 SEHNR and CDR2 FQNEAQ (reference sequence). This CDR3 has 14 residues. Written as DNA, the CDR3 is TGTGCCAGCAGCAGGACAGGGGTGAATCAGCCCCAGCATTTT. Encoded protein: CASSRTGVNQPQHF.

The J gene is TRBJ1-2, the V gene TRBV3-1; 7 bases line up with TRBD1. Germline-derived CDR1 and CDR2 are LGHDT and YNNKEL (reference sequence). The CDR3 is 13 residues long. Trimming removed 4 bases from V and 4 bases from J; junction bases left unmatched: 3. The CDR3 is CASSPRDSYGYTF. Here the CDR3 DNA reads TGTGCCAGCAGCCCCCGGGACAGCTATGGCTACACCTTC.

The rearrangement joins TRBV4-2 to TRBJ2-1; TRBD2 agrees at 14 bases. Per germline, CDR1 LGHNA and CDR2 YNFKEQ. This CDR3 region has 19 residues. V shed 2 bases, J shed 5 bases, and the junction held 11 bases outside the gene matches. The CDR3 DNA follows: TGTGCCAGCAGCCAACCCCTGGGACTAGCGGGGGCCGCCAACAATGAGCAGTTCTTC. Its translation: CASSQPLGLAGAANNEQFF.

This clonotype occurred once. The V and J genes are TRBV25-1 and TRBJ2-5, with TRBD1 matching 10 bases. Germline V lookup: CDR1 MGHDK, CDR2 SYGVNS. This CDR3 spans 13 amino acids. V shed 8 bases, J shed 3 bases, and the junction held 3 bases outside the gene matches. CDR3 amino acids: CASRQGAEETQYF. DNA for the CDR3: TGTGCCAGCCGACAGGGGGCCGAAGAGACCCAGTACTTC. The full variable domain, with the rest looked up from reference TRBV25-1 and TRBJ2-5, is EADIYQTPRYLVIGTGKKITLECSQTMGHDKMYWYQQDPGMELHLIHYSYGVNSTEKGDLSSESTVSRIRTEHFPLTLESARPSHTSQYLCASRQGAEETQYFGPGTRLLVL.

This rearrangement joins TRBV5-1 to TRBJ2-1; D uncertain. This CDR3 region has 16 residues. Trimming pared 3 bases from V and 0 bases from J, leaving 13 bases between. Germline assignment: CDR1 SGHRS and CDR2 YFSETQ. CDR3 sequence (DNA): TGCGCCAGCAGCTCCAAGGACGCAGGCTCCTACAATGAGCAGTTCTTC. This codes for CASSSKDAGSYNEQFF.